What follows are 32 T cell receptor beta chains derived from one specimen sequenced in a study of PD-1 blockade in mismatch repair-deficient tumors. Profiled with immunoSEQ multiplex PCR; TCRdb holds only in-frame clones, not every one. The sample has under 85,000 clones; 70% to 85% are singletons. Sequencing was performed on peripheral blood, taken 2 weeks after starting pembrolizumab. The receptors were gathered from an adult with mismatch repair-deficient cancer.

The chain joins TRBV6-1 to TRBJ2-1; TRBD2 matches at 9 bases. Germline-derived CDR1 and CDR2 are MNHNS and SASEGT. The ends lost 5 bases at V and 4 bases at J; junction bases unmatched: 6. The CDR3 contains 15 residues. The CDR3 coding sequence is TGTGCCAGCAGTAATAGCGGGAGAGCTTACAATGAGCAGTTCTTC. Translating it yields CASSNSGRAYNEQFF.

The J gene is TRBJ2-1, the V gene TRBV7-8; 7 nucleotides agree with TRBD2. V lost 5 bases to trimming and J lost 0 bases; unmatched junction nucleotides: 13. The CDR3 runs 18 residues. Looked up from germline, CDR1 is SGHVS and CDR2 is FQNEAQ. The CDR3 nucleotides read TGTGCCAGCAGCCGTCAGATAACTAGCGCGAGCTCCTACAATGAGCAGTTCTTC. It codes for CASSRQITSASSYNEQFF.

CDR3 sequence (DNA): TGTGCCAGCATTGACTCTACCCTCGGCTACAATGAGCAGTTCTTC. It is translated as CASIDSTLGYNEQFF. The chain employs TRBV2 and TRBJ2-1, with D unclear. This CDR3 spans 15 amino acids. V lost 7 bases and J lost 3, with 16 bases in between. Germline V CDR1 and CDR2: SNHLY, FYNNEI.

The rearrangement links TRBV21-1 to TRBJ2-6; the table assigns TRBD1, which was not confirmed against the DNA. TRBV21-1 is a pseudogene segment. The length of the CDR3 is 18 residues. The CDR3 DNA reads as TGTGCCAGCAGCAGATCCGGGACAGGGGGCGGTGGGGCCAACGTCCTGACTTTC. Its translation: CASSRSGTGGGGANVLTF.

The chain has TRBV10-3 and TRBJ1-3; D perhaps matches TRBD1 (5 bases). The germline gives CDR1 ENHRY, CDR2 SYGVKD. The CDR3 sequence is 16 residues long. V was clipped by 3 bases and J by 4 bases, with 16 bases between them. Written as DNA, the CDR3 is TGTGCCATCAGTGAATCTAGAGGGGCGTCCGGAAACACCATATATTTT. This gives the protein CAISESRGASGNTIYF.

V gene TRBV4-3 combines with J gene TRBJ1-2; TRBD1 is a possible D gene (5 bases). V was pared by 5 bases and J by 6 bases, with 19 bases between. This CDR3 contains 15 residues. Germline CDR1 is LGHNA and CDR2 is YSLEER. The CDR3 loop reads CASSSPKTKGHGYTF. Here the CDR3 DNA reads TGCGCCAGCAGCTCCCCGAAAACGAAGGGGCATGGCTACACCTTC.

The chain joins TRBV29-1 to TRBJ1-5; D is unresolved. Per germline, CDR1 SQVTM and CDR2 ANQGSEA. The CDR3 has 13 amino acids. Trimming stripped 6 bases from V and 9 bases from J, with 18 bases between. CDR3 DNA: TGCAGCGTGGCCCAGGAGACTGATCGGCCCCAGCATTTT. Protein sequence: CSVAQETDRPQHF.

This clone was seen only once. This chain uses TRBV27 with TRBJ2-1, with TRBD2 matching over 7 bases. The V gene end was trimmed by 0 bases and the J gene end by 8 bases; junction bases not matched to a gene: 13. The germline CDR1 and CDR2 sequences are MNHEY and SMNVEV (reference sequence). The CDR3 covers 17 residues. This chain's CDR3 is CASSLSGLVLEVHEQFF. CDR3 sequence (DNA): TGTGCCAGCAGTTTATCAGGACTAGTTTTAGAAGTGCATGAGCAGTTCTTC.

The chain recombines TRBV11-3 with TRBJ2-1; D is unresolved. Trimming cost V 2 bases and J 4 bases, with 6 bases left between them. CDR3 length: 13 residues. Germline lookup yields CDR1 SGHNT and CDR2 YENEEA. The CDR3 region has the DNA TGTGCCAGCAGCTTACTAAAGTACAATGAGCAGTTCTTC. The encoded protein is CASSLLKYNEQFF.

The V and J genes are TRBV5-1 and TRBJ2-7, with D perhaps TRBD1 (7 bases). CDR3 length: 15 amino acids. V lost 4 bases and J lost 0, with 14 bases in between. Germline assignment: CDR1 SGHRS and CDR2 YFSETQ. The CDR3 region has the DNA TGCGCCAGCAGCCCGGGGGACAGAGACTCCTACGAGCAGTACTTC. Translating gives CASSPGDRDSYEQYF.

In this sample, this clone turned up a few times. The J gene is TRBJ2-7, the V gene TRBV5-4, with D possibly being TRBD1 or TRBD2 (6 bases each). Looked up from germline, CDR1 is SGHNT and CDR2 is YYREEE (reference sequence). This CDR3 region has 15 residues. Deletions cut 4 bases from V and 4 bases from J, with 18 bases between. The CDR3 sequence is CASSPDGGLAYEQYF. The CDR3, as DNA: TGTGCCAGCAGCCCCGATGGGGGGCTTGCATACGAGCAGTACTTC.

The V gene is TRBV7-9, the J gene TRBJ2-3, with a tentative D call TRBD1 (5 bases). Trimming removed 6 bases from V and 2 bases from J, with 9 bases in between. This CDR3 has 13 residues. Germline lookup yields CDR1 SEHNR and CDR2 FQNEAQ (reference sequence). The CDR3 DNA reads TGTGCCAGCAGAGGGGCAGCCACAGATACGCAGTATTTT. Its protein product is CASRGAATDTQYF. The full variable domain, rest sourced from reference TRBV7-9 and TRBJ2-3, is DTGVSQNPRHKITKRGQNVTFRCDPISEHNRLYWYRQTLGQGPEFLTYFQNEAQLEKSRLLSDRFSAERPKGSFSTLEIQRTEQGDSAMYLCASRGAATDTQYFGPGTRLTVL.

The chain carries TRBV4-1 and TRBJ1-2, with unresolved D. The CDR3 loop spans 14 amino acids. With 0 bases removed from V and 6 bases from J, the gap between germline ends came to 11 bases. Looked up from germline, CDR1 is MGHRA and CDR2 is YSYEKL. The CDR3 nucleotides are TGCGCCAGCAGCCAAGATGGAGGAAAACATGGCTACACCTTC. Residues: CASSQDGGKHGYTF.

V and J are TRBV7-9 and TRBJ2-1; D is undetermined. V dropped 4 bases and J dropped 0 bases, with 10 bases sitting between them. This CDR3 contains 15 residues. Germline CDR1 SEHNR, CDR2 FQNEAQ (reference sequence). The CDR3 protein is CASSSTPSSYNEQFF. The CDR3 nucleotides read TGTGCCAGCAGCTCCACTCCGAGCTCCTACAATGAGCAGTTCTTC.

This clone turned up a few times. The V and J genes are TRBV30 and TRBJ1-2; D not resolved. This CDR3 is 11 amino acids long. From germline, CDR1 is GTSNPN and CDR2 SVGIG (reference sequence). The V and J ends lost 0 bases and 6 bases respectively, with 5 bases between them. The CDR3 sequence is CAWSVVNGYTF. The CDR3 nucleotides read TGTGCCTGGAGTGTAGTGAATGGCTACACCTTC.

This clone was counted a few times. As DNA, the CDR3 is TGTGCCAGCACTTCTAGCGGGACAGATACGCAGTATTTT. Its protein is CASTSSGTDTQYF. The chain links TRBV25-1 to TRBJ2-3, with TRBD2 matching 8 bases. The CDR3 spans 13 residues. Trimming took 7 bases from V and 3 from J; bases not matched to a gene: 3. Germline V gene sequence: CDR1 MGHDK, CDR2 SYGVNS.

This clone occurred a few times. The chain has TRBV2 and TRBJ1-1; unclear D gene. Deletions cut 4 bases from V and 5 bases from J, with 5 bases between. The CDR3 covers 11 residues. In germline, CDR1 is SNHLY, CDR2 FYNNEI. CDR3 in amino acids: CASSGLTEAFF. The CDR3 DNA reads TGTGCCAGCAGTGGGCTAACTGAAGCTTTCTTT. The variable domain in full, with the rest retrieved from reference TRBV2 and TRBJ1-1, is EPEVTQTPSHQVTQMGQEVILRCVPISNHLYFYWYRQILGQKVEFLVSFYNNEISEKSEIFDDQFSVERPDGSNFTLKIRSTKLEDSAMYFCASSGLTEAFFGQGTRLTVV.

V gene TRBV11-2 combines with J gene TRBJ1-1; 7 bases are a match to TRBD1. Losses at the gene ends were 4 bases for V and 3 bases for J; bases not matched to a gene: 5. The germline gives CDR1 SGHAT, CDR2 FQNNGV. The CDR3 runs 14 residues. CDR3 sequence reads: CASSSDRFHTEAFF. CDR3 coding DNA: TGTGCCAGCAGCTCGGACAGGTTCCACACTGAAGCTTTCTTT.

The V and J genes are TRBV7-3 and TRBJ2-2; possibly TRBD1 or TRBD2 for D (5 bases each). The germline V and J ends were trimmed by 5 bases and 2 bases, with 12 bases remaining between them. There are 15 residues in the CDR3. From germline, CDR1 is SGHTA and CDR2 FQGTGA. The CDR3 sequence is CASSRDGVNTGELFF. The CDR3, as DNA: TGTGCCAGCAGCCGGGACGGGGTAAACACCGGGGAGCTGTTTTTT.

CDR3 residues: CASSSDRPSWGEGYTF. CDR3 bases: TGTGCCAGCAGCTCAGACAGACCCAGTTGGGGGGAAGGCTACACCTTC. This chain uses TRBV7-8 with TRBJ1-2; possibly TRBD1 for D (5 bases). Germline V CDR1 and CDR2: SGHVS, FQNEAQ. The germline V and J ends were trimmed by 4 bases and 8 bases, with 23 bases remaining between them. The CDR3 sequence is 16 residues long.

The chain uses TRBV7-9 and TRBJ2-3; TRBD2 might be the D (5 bases). The CDR3 covers 14 residues. Germline CDR1 is SEHNR and CDR2 is FQNEAQ (reference sequence). V shed 3 bases and J shed 2 bases, with 9 bases lying between them. The CDR3 DNA reads TGTGCCAGCAGCTTCGGGGAAACCACAGATACGCAGTATTTT. Translation gives CASSFGETTDTQYF. Full variable domain (missing parts from reference TRBV7-9 and TRBJ2-3): DTGVSQNPRHKITKRGQNVTFRCDPISEHNRLYWYRQTLGQGPEFLTYFQNEAQLEKSRLLSDRFSAERPKGSFSTLEIQRTEQGDSAMYLCASSFGETTDTQYFGPGTRLTVL.

This clone is categorized as medium-sized. The rearrangement joins TRBV4-2 to TRBJ1-1; 7 bases are shared with TRBD1. The CDR3 has 14 residues. Germline values: CDR1 LGHNA, CDR2 YNFKEQ. V shed 4 bases and J 5 bases; nucleotides not matched to a gene: 7. Written as DNA, the CDR3 is TGTGCCAGCAGCCCAAGGACAGGTCCGACTGAAGCTTTCTTT. This gives the protein CASSPRTGPTEAFF.

The chain carries TRBV7-9 and TRBJ2-1; either TRBD1 or TRBD2 may fit D (5 bases each). Germline CDR1 and CDR2: SEHNR and FQNEAQ (reference sequence). CDR3 length: 13 residues. The V end lost 5 bases, the J end lost 10 bases, and 15 bases lay between the germline ends. CDR3 loop: CASSPKGPTEQFF. The CDR3 coding sequence is TGTGCCAGCAGCCCAAAGGGACCAACCGAGCAGTTCTTC.

V and J are TRBV9 and TRBJ2-1, with 11 bases fitting TRBD2. The trim removed 4 bases at V and 5 bases at J, leaving 8 bases unmatched. Germline V lookup: CDR1 SGDLS, CDR2 YYNGEE. The CDR3 totals 16 residues. CDR3 bases: TGTGCCAGCAGCAAAGAGGGGACTAGCGGTAACAATGAGCAGTTCTTC. It codes for CASSKEGTSGNNEQFF.

This clone was observed a handful of times. The V call is TRBV19, the J call TRBJ2-3, with D tentatively TRBD2 (6 bases). There are 17 residues in the CDR3. CDR1 LNHDA and CDR2 SQIVND come from the germline V gene (reference sequence). V lost 3 bases and J 2 bases, leaving 18 bases between the germline ends. The CDR3 sequence is CASSMRPGLLYTDTQYF. CDR3 nucleotide sequence: TGTGCCAGTAGTATGCGCCCGGGACTCTTATACACAGATACGCAGTATTTT.

DNA of the CDR3: TGTGCCAGCAGCTCCCCCACGGTCGAGCAGTACTTC. Encoded protein: CASSSPTVEQYF. The V gene is TRBV7-9, the J gene TRBJ2-7; D is unclear. The CDR3 has 12 residues. Per the germline V gene, CDR1 is SEHNR and CDR2 is FQNEAQ (reference sequence). Between the trimmed V and J ends, which lost 4 bases and 6 bases, there was a span of 10 bases.

The V gene is TRBV7-2, the J gene TRBJ2-2, with TRBD2 as a possible D gene (6 bases). This CDR3 spans 16 amino acids. CDR1 SGHTA and CDR2 FQGNSA come from the germline V gene. V was trimmed by 5 bases and J by 0 bases, leaving 13 bases between them. The CDR3 sequence: CASSRRGGTNTGELFF. CDR3 nucleotide sequence: TGTGCCAGCAGCCGGCGTGGCGGGACGAACACCGGGGAGCTGTTTTTT. Full variable domain (rest looked up from reference TRBV7-2 and TRBJ2-2): GAGVSQSPSNKVTEKGKDVELRCDPISGHTALYWYRQSLGQGLEFLIYFQGNSAPDKSGLPSDRFSAERTGGSVSTLTIQRTQQEDSAVYLCASSRRGGTNTGELFFGEGSRLTVL.

The chain uses TRBV5-1 and TRBJ2-1; 10 bases are a match to TRBD2. Germline V gene data show CDR1 as SGHRS and CDR2 as YFSETQ. V lost 7 bases and J lost 4; bases outside the gene matches: 11. The CDR3 loop spans 16 amino acids. The CDR3 loop is CASLKGTSGNYNEQFF. In DNA form, the CDR3 reads TGCGCCAGCCTCAAGGGCACTAGCGGGAATTACAATGAGCAGTTCTTC.

The J gene is TRBJ2-7, the V gene TRBV6-1, with D maybe TRBD2 (5 bases). The V gene's germline CDR1 is MNHNS and CDR2 SASEGT. V shed 5 bases and J shed 5 bases, with 13 bases lying between them. The CDR3 spans 13 residues. As DNA, the CDR3 is TGTGCCAGCAGTTCCTATGGAGGTAACGAGCAGTACTTC. Translated, it gives CASSSYGGNEQYF.

This clone was picked up one time. The chain links TRBV7-2 to TRBJ2-7, with 14 bases fitting TRBD2. The CDR3 covers 15 residues. Germline V gene lookup returns CDR1 SGHTA and CDR2 FQGNSA. Trimming cost V 1 base and J 5 bases; bases outside gene matches: 1. The CDR3 DNA follows: TGTGCCAGCAGCTTAGTGGGACTAGCGGGAGACGAGCAGTACTTC. Translation gives CASSLVGLAGDEQYF.

The rearrangement joins TRBV7-2 to TRBJ2-7; 8 bases align to TRBD2. The V gene end was trimmed by 1 base and the J gene end by 3 bases; junction bases not matched to a gene: 8. The CDR3 runs 16 residues. The germline V gene encodes CDR1 SGHTA and CDR2 FQGNSA. The CDR3 DNA reads TGTGCCAGCAGCTTAGTGGGGGCGGGAGGACTCTACGAGCAGTACTTC. It codes for CASSLVGAGGLYEQYF.

This chain connects TRBV7-9 to TRBJ2-7, with 7 bases aligning to TRBD1. The CDR3 consists of 13 residues. V trimming: 0 bases; J trimming: 6 bases; junction bases outside the gene matches: 2. Germline-derived CDR1 and CDR2 are SEHNR and FQNEAQ (reference sequence). Here the CDR3 DNA reads TGTGCCAGCAGCTTAGCAACAGGGGTCGAGCAGTACTTC. Protein product: CASSLATGVEQYF.